Shown below are 6 T cell receptor beta chains from a single sample sequenced in a study of T cells in Graves' hyperthyroidism and ophthalmopathy. The source material, RNA transcripts, was used to amplify TCR beta CDR3 regions. The HTBI primer set drove a first-round RT-PCR of the TCR CDR3. TCRdb re-derived calls from the multiplex PCR reads in MiXCR, one entry per CDR3 protein. Of some 400,000 distinct CDR3 sequences listed, about 18% are singletons. Sequencing was carried out using blood. The receptors were sampled from a woman under 30 with Graves' hyperthyroidism.

This clonotype was detected ten times or more. The CDR3 bases are TGTGCCAGCAGCTCGTCCTTGATCGAGAGAAACACTGAAGCTTTCTTT. Protein: CASSSSLIERNTEAFF. J is TRBJ1-1 and V is TRBV11-2; D remains unclear. V lost 4 bases, J lost 2 bases, and 17 bases lay in between. There are 16 residues in the CDR3. Germline CDR1 is SGHAT and CDR2 is FQNNGV.

The genes are TRBV2 and TRBJ1-2; TRBD1 is a possible D gene (6 bases). The V gene's germline CDR1 is SNHLY and CDR2 FYNNEI. The CDR3 runs 13 residues. Trimming stripped 6 bases from V and 3 bases from J, with 11 bases between. CDR3 protein: CASRTGSDYGYTF. The CDR3 DNA is TGTGCCAGCAGGACAGGTAGTGACTATGGCTACACCTTC. Complete variable domain (other parts from reference TRBV2 and TRBJ1-2): EPEVTQTPSHQVTQMGQEVILRCVPISNHLYFYWYRQILGQKVEFLVSFYNNEISEKSEIFDDQFSVERPDGSNFTLKIRSTKLEDSAMYFCASRTGSDYGYTFGSGTRLTVV.

This clonotype has a handful of counts. DNA for the CDR3: TGTGCCAGCAGCTTGCGTCTCAATCCGACGGCTTTCTTT. Translated, it gives CASSLRLNPTAFF. This chain links TRBV7-8 with TRBJ1-1; no clear D gene. The CDR3 sequence is 13 residues long. Germline V gives CDR1 SGHVS, CDR2 FQNEAQ. V was cut by 3 bases and J by 11 bases, with 16 bases left in between.

There are many counts of this clonotype. This chain connects TRBV6-5 to TRBJ2-7, with D perhaps being TRBD1 or TRBD2 (5 bases each). CDR1 is MNHEY, CDR2 SVGAGI, per germline. The CDR3 contains 14 residues. The ends were cut back, 7 bases at V and 6 bases at J, with 19 bases in the middle. CDR3 amino acids: CASIQARGAIEQYF. CDR3 in DNA: TGTGCCAGCATCCAAGCCCGAGGGGCAATCGAGCAGTACTTC.

This sequence joins TRBV20-1 and TRBJ2-5; 8 bases are a match to TRBD2. Unmatched junction bases numbered 7, after V lost 0 bases and J lost 4 bases. The CDR3 length is 15 residues. Germline assignment: CDR1 DFQATT and CDR2 SNEGSKA (reference sequence). CDR3 residues: CSARDSRGGRETQYF. CDR3 DNA: TGCAGTGCTAGAGATTCCCGGGGGGGCCGAGAGACCCAGTACTTC.

V and J are TRBV12-3 or TRBV12-4 and TRBJ2-5, with D possibly called TRBD1 or TRBD2 (5 bases each). Trimming left V 5 bases short and J 4 bases short, with 14 bases between. This CDR3 comprises 14 residues. The CDR3 spells CASSNLGDPETQYF. CDR3 DNA: TGTGCCAGCAGTAACCTCGGGGACCCAGAGACCCAGTACTTC.